Presented here are 13 T cell receptor beta chains from one specimen sequenced in a study of regulatory T cells in long-lasting Graves disease. Described time point: persistent/refractory GD, antithyroid drugs over 5 years with positive TRAb. Following extraction of RNA from PBMCs, that RNA was used to make the TCR library. CDR3 regions were amplified by Arm-PCR using iRepertoire HTBI primers to build TCR beta libraries. One entry per CDR3 protein, called by TCRdb with MiXCR from the multiplex PCR reads. The table shows a few hundred thousand distinct CDR3 sequences, with around 22% occurring only once. The sample in question was peripheral blood mononuclear cells (PBMCs), obtained when the disease was refractory, from a patient treated with antithyroid drugs. All receptors derive from a female donor with Graves disease.

A few counts support this clonotype. V is TRBV6-1 and J is TRBJ2-5; 8 nucleotides line up with TRBD1. V lost 10 bases, J lost 5 bases, and 12 bases stayed unmatched. Looked up from germline, CDR1 is MNHNS and CDR2 is SASEGT. The CDR3 has 14 residues. This CDR3 is CANRAGTGWETQYF. The CDR3 coding sequence is TGTGCCAACCGAGCCGGGACAGGCTGGGAGACCCAGTACTTC.

This clonotype was observed many times. V gene TRBV12-3 or TRBV12-4 combines with J gene TRBJ2-7; TRBD2 agrees at 9 bases. The CDR3 has 18 amino acids. V dropped 6 bases and J dropped 2; count of bases not matched to a gene: 17. This chain's CDR3 is CASSISARIAGVPYEQYF. The DNA of the CDR3 is TGTGCCAGCAGCATTTCGGCCCGAATAGCGGGAGTCCCCTACGAGCAGTACTTC.

This clonotype was counted at least ten times. The V and J genes are TRBV12-3 or TRBV12-4 and TRBJ1-2; 8 positions match TRBD1. The CDR3 runs 16 residues. With V trimmed by 3 bases and J by 5 bases, 11 bases remained unmatched. The CDR3 protein is CASSLRWETGVYGYTF. The CDR3 nucleotides are TGTGCCAGCAGTTTGAGGTGGGAGACAGGGGTTTATGGCTACACCTTC.

This chain joins TRBV27 and TRBJ1-5; D may be TRBD1 (5 bases). The germline CDR1 and CDR2 sequences are MNHEY and SMNVEV (reference sequence). The ends were cut back, 8 bases at V and 7 bases at J, with 15 bases in the middle. The CDR3 contains 13 residues. The CDR3 region is CASRQGVSQPQHF. The CDR3, as DNA: TGTGCCAGCCGCCAAGGGGTTAGCCAGCCCCAGCATTTT.

Only a few counts were recorded for this clonotype. V gene TRBV19 combines with J gene TRBJ2-2, with unresolved D. The germline CDR1 and CDR2 sequences are LNHDA and SQIVND (reference sequence). The CDR3 runs to 15 residues. V lost 6 bases and J lost 0, with 11 bases in between. The CDR3, as DNA: TGTGCCAGTAGGACGGGCGGCGCGAACACCGGGGAGCTGTTTTTT. Residues: CASRTGGANTGELFF.

Details on this clonotype: A much bigger clone sits one base away, suggesting this may be a read error. The chain links TRBV12-3 or TRBV12-4 to TRBJ2-2, with D possibly TRBD2 on 5 matching bases. The CDR3 is made up of 13 amino acids. For the CDR3, the DNA is TGTGCCAGCAGTTTCACCCCCACCGGGGAGCTGCTTTTT. It specifies CASSFTPTGELLF.

The chain has TRBV5-1 and TRBJ2-6; 7 bases match TRBD1. Germline CDR1 reads SGHRS; CDR2 reads YFSETQ. The CDR3 is made up of 18 amino acids. The V segment lost 0 bases and the J segment 0 bases; nucleotides outside the gene matches: 6. The CDR3 nucleotides read TGCGCCAGCAGCTTGGCCCGACAGGGTTCCTCTGGGGCCAACGTCCTGACTTTC. Amino acids: CASSLARQGSSGANVLTF.

The chain employs TRBV30 and TRBJ1-2; a possible D gene is TRBD1 (5 bases). CDR3 length: 15 residues. The V end was cut by 4 bases, the J end by 2 bases, with 17 bases between. Germline V gene sequence: CDR1 GTSNPN, CDR2 SVGIG (reference sequence). CDR3 DNA sequence: TGTGCCTGGACCGCCCGTGGGGCCTGGAACTATGGCTACACCTTC. It yields the protein CAWTARGAWNYGYTF.

The chain is built from TRBV20-1 and TRBJ2-5, with 7 bases lining up with TRBD1. CDR1 is DFQATT and CDR2 is SNEGSKA in the germline V gene (reference sequence). The CDR3 consists of 14 residues. The ends lost 4 bases at V and 10 bases at J; junction bases unmatched: 15. In DNA, the CDR3 is TGCAGTGCTACCCTGGCAGGGGGTATGCTCGGCCAGTACTTC. Translating it yields CSATLAGGMLGQYF.

CDR3 DNA sequence: TGTGCCAGCAGTCCCAGCGGGCAGGGGAGCTCCTACGAGCAGTACTTC. Translating it yields CASSPSGQGSSYEQYF. The rearrangement uses TRBV6-2 or TRBV6-3 and TRBJ2-7; D is tentatively TRBD1 or TRBD2 (6 bases each). Germline V gene sequence: CDR1 MNHEY, CDR2 SVGEGT. Trimming removed 5 bases at V and 0 bases at J, with 17 bases between. The CDR3 extends over 16 amino acids.

The sample holds a few counts of this clonotype. V and J are TRBV9 and TRBJ1-5, with D possibly being TRBD1 (6 bases). Germline CDR1 SGDLS, CDR2 YYNGEE. This CDR3 has 15 amino acids. Trimming pared 5 bases from V and 5 bases from J, leaving 17 bases between. CDR3 sequence: CASSSSGGAHQPQHF. The CDR3 DNA reads TGTGCCAGCAGTTCCAGCGGGGGCGCGCATCAGCCCCAGCATTTT.

This chain links TRBV6-1 with TRBJ1-5; D may be TRBD1 (5 bases). The germline gives CDR1 MNHNS, CDR2 SASEGT. The CDR3 totals 15 residues. Trimming took off 6 bases at V and 4 bases at J, with 16 bases between the two ends. CDR3 sequence reads: CASRDWGGSNQPQHF. CDR3 bases: TGTGCCAGCAGGGACTGGGGGGGGTCAAATCAGCCCCAGCATTTT.

Comments on this clonotype: With a much larger clone just one base away, this may be a read error. The chain combines TRBV20-1 with TRBJ2-2; D not resolved. Germline V lookup: CDR1 DFQATT, CDR2 SNEGSKA (reference sequence). There are 14 residues in the CDR3. The CDR3 region is CSARPGVNTEELFF. The CDR3 DNA reads TGCAGTGCTAGACCGGGTGTGAACACCGAGGAGCTGTTTTTT.